One and the same sample provided the 22 T cell receptor beta chains below, sequenced in a study of memory CD4+ T cells and cytomegalovirus serostatus. Some clones are missing from TCRdb's copy, which holds only in-frame ones; the method was immunoSEQ multiplex PCR. The table shows more than 45,000 clones, with roughly 74% occurring only once. Single viable CD3+CD4+CD8-CD45RO+ cells were sorted as the memory CD4+ T cells. The sequenced material came from memory CD4+ T cells from blood. All receptors derive from an adult in good health and CMV-seropositive.

CDR3 bases: TGCGCCAGCAGCTTCCCTTCGAACAGGGAGACCTACGAGCAGTACTTC. Encoded protein: CASSFPSNRETYEQYF. The chain couples TRBV5-1 to TRBJ2-7; a possible D gene is TRBD1 (6 bases). V shed 2 bases and J shed 2 bases, with 17 bases lying between them. The CDR3 sequence is 16 residues long. The V gene's germline CDR1 is SGHRS and CDR2 YFSETQ.

The V gene is TRBV5-1, the J gene TRBJ1-2; D is possibly TRBD1 (6 bases). Per the germline V gene, CDR1 is SGHRS and CDR2 is YFSETQ. The CDR3 totals 15 residues. V lost 0 bases and J lost 4, with 13 bases in between. This CDR3 reads CASSLEGSGAYGYTF. CDR3 DNA sequence: TGCGCCAGCAGCTTGGAGGGTTCGGGGGCCTATGGCTACACCTTC.

This clone showed up just a few times. DNA for the CDR3: TGTGCCAGCAGCTTGGGGCCCAAGGGAGGCTACGAGCAGTACTTC. Translating it yields CASSLGPKGGYEQYF. The V and J genes are TRBV5-6 and TRBJ2-7; D perhaps matches TRBD2 (6 bases). The CDR3 consists of 15 residues. Germline V gene sequence: CDR1 SGHDT, CDR2 YYEEEE. V dropped 0 bases and J dropped 3 bases, with 13 bases sitting between them.

The chain links TRBV29-1 to TRBJ1-1, with no clear D. This CDR3 contains 12 residues. Trimming pared 4 bases from V and 5 bases from J, leaving 11 bases between. CDR1 and CDR2 (germline): SQVTM, ANQGSEA. The CDR3 is CSVAVGWTEAFF. As DNA, the CDR3 is TGCAGCGTTGCGGTGGGCTGGACTGAAGCTTTCTTT.

This rearrangement joins TRBV5-1 to TRBJ2-7; 15 nucleotides match TRBD2. This CDR3 has 18 amino acids. CDR1 and CDR2 (germline): SGHRS, YFSETQ. V was pared by 2 bases and J by 2 bases, with 8 bases of the junction left unmatched. CDR3 DNA sequence: TGCGCCAGCAGCTTCACCGGGACTAGCGGGGGGTATCCCTACGAGCAGTACTTC. It translates to CASSFTGTSGGYPYEQYF.

The chain recombines TRBV7-9 with TRBJ1-2; D gene uncertain. This CDR3 is built from 14 residues. V was pared by 1 base and J by 4 bases, with 10 bases between. CDR1 is SEHNR, CDR2 FQNEAQ, per germline (reference sequence). The CDR3 loop is CASSLGEGSYGYTF. CDR3 nucleotide sequence: TGTGCCAGCAGCTTAGGGGAAGGCTCCTATGGCTACACCTTC.

The genes are TRBV18 and TRBJ1-5; weak D call: TRBD1 (5 bases). The germline gives CDR1 KGHSH, CDR2 LQKENI. The V and J ends lost 3 bases and 6 bases respectively, with 9 bases between them. The CDR3 extends over 13 amino acids. The CDR3, as DNA: TGTGCCAGCTCACCGGACGGGGCTCAGCCCCAGCATTTT. Protein product: CASSPDGAQPQHF.

The rearrangement uses TRBV5-1 and TRBJ2-3, with D possibly matching TRBD1 (6 bases). The CDR3 covers 16 residues. Germline assignment: CDR1 SGHRS and CDR2 YFSETQ. Trimming stripped 4 bases from V and 4 bases from J, with 19 bases between. DNA of the CDR3: TGCGCCAGCAGCGAGACGGCAGGGGTGGGTGCAGATACGCAGTATTTT. Translating gives CASSETAGVGADTQYF.

This sequence joins TRBV11-2 and TRBJ2-3; D is uncertain. Trimming took off 3 bases at V and 6 bases at J, with 10 bases between the two ends. Germline CDR1 is SGHAT and CDR2 is FQNNGV. This CDR3 spans 13 amino acids. In DNA, the CDR3 is TGTGCCAGCAGCTTTGGGCAAACGGATACGCAGTATTTT. Translation gives CASSFGQTDTQYF.

The chain carries TRBV10-3 and TRBJ2-7, with D maybe TRBD2 (5 bases). The CDR3 extends over 12 amino acids. Deletions cut 0 bases from V and 5 bases from J, with 5 bases between. Germline V lookup: CDR1 ENHRY, CDR2 SYGVKD. The CDR3 region has the DNA TGTGCCATCAGTGAGTCGAGGGACGAGCAGTACTTC. Its translation is CAISESRDEQYF.

This clone was counted between two and nine times. This CDR3 is CASRPGTLKETQYF. The CDR3 DNA reads TGTGCCAGCAGACCCGGGACTTTGAAAGAGACCCAGTACTTC. This rearrangement joins TRBV2 to TRBJ2-5; D possibly corresponds to TRBD2 (6 bases). Germline assignment: CDR1 SNHLY and CDR2 FYNNEI. V lost 6 bases and J lost 3, with 14 bases in between. The CDR3 covers 14 residues.

The rearrangement joins TRBV5-1 to TRBJ1-2; 8 nucleotides line up with TRBD1. From germline, CDR1 is SGHRS and CDR2 YFSETQ. The CDR3 consists of 13 residues. Trimming cost V 3 bases and J 8 bases; bases outside gene matches: 6. The CDR3 loop reads CASSSGTGEGYTF. CDR3 DNA: TGCGCCAGCAGCTCGGGGACAGGAGAAGGCTACACCTTC.

The genes are TRBV15 and TRBJ1-1; D gene uncertain. The CDR3 extends over 15 amino acids. Germline V gene data show CDR1 as LNHNV and CDR2 as YYDKDF (reference sequence). Trimming pared 0 bases from V and 4 bases from J, leaving 12 bases between. Written as DNA, the CDR3 is TGTGCCACCAGCAGAGATAACGCGTGGGGCACTGAAGCTTTCTTT. It translates to CATSRDNAWGTEAFF.

The V call is TRBV9, the J call TRBJ2-2; D may be TRBD1 or TRBD2 (6 bases each). Between the trimmed V and J ends, which lost 3 bases and 4 bases, there was a span of 19 bases. The CDR3 totals 17 residues. Germline V gene data show CDR1 as SGDLS and CDR2 as YYNGEE. The chain's CDR3 is CASSGGARELGTGELFF. CDR3 in DNA: TGTGCCAGCAGCGGGGGGGCACGCGAGCTTGGCACCGGGGAGCTGTTTTTT.

The rearrangement joins TRBV6-5 to TRBJ2-4; 10 bases are a match to TRBD2. Germline CDR1 is MNHEY and CDR2 is SVGAGI. The length of the CDR3 is 15 residues. The junction had 2 bases not matched to a gene; V was cut back by 0 bases and J by 6 bases. The CDR3 loop reads CASSYSSGGGNIQYF. In DNA form, the CDR3 reads TGTGCCAGCAGTTACTCGAGCGGGGGGGGAAACATTCAGTACTTC.

This chain joins TRBV7-9 and TRBJ1-4, with 7 bases matching TRBD1. Germline CDR1 SEHNR, CDR2 FQNEAQ (reference sequence). The J segment lost 0 bases and the V segment lost 5 bases, leaving 15 bases of the junction unmatched. This CDR3 contains 19 residues. The DNA of the CDR3 is TGTGCCAGCAGCGTCCCCCAGGGGGATCTCCTTGCAACTAATGAAAAACTGTTTTTT. Translating gives CASSVPQGDLLATNEKLFF. The variable domain in full, completed from reference TRBV7-9 and TRBJ1-4, reads DTGVSQNPRHKITKRGQNVTFRCDPISEHNRLYWYRQTLGQGPEFLTYFQNEAQLEKSRLLSDRFSAERPKGSFSTLEIQRTEQGDSAMYLCASSVPQGDLLATNEKLFFGSGTQLSVL.

In its sample, this clone ranks as medium-sized (0.01 to 0.1%). The chain has TRBV4-1 and TRBJ1-1; a weak D match, TRBD1 (6 bases). CDR1 and CDR2 from the germline V gene are MGHRA and YSYEKL. V lost 6 bases and J lost 4, with 12 bases in between. The CDR3 totals 13 residues. In nucleotides, the CDR3 is TGCGCCAGCAGACGGGGGGCGAGCACTGAAGCTTTCTTT. Translation: CASRRGASTEAFF.

DNA for the CDR3: TGTGCCAGCAGACTTCCTCGGGGCACTGAAGCTTTCTTT. It specifies CASRLPRGTEAFF. The chain uses TRBV7-9 and TRBJ1-1, with D unclear. Germline CDR1 SEHNR, CDR2 FQNEAQ (reference sequence). V shed 6 bases and J shed 4 bases, with 12 bases lying between them. The CDR3 extends over 13 amino acids.

The V gene is TRBV14, the J gene TRBJ2-1; 10 positions match TRBD2. CDR1 is SGHDN and CDR2 is FVKESK in the germline V gene. The CDR3 totals 17 residues. J gave up 8 bases and V 3 bases, and 13 bases lay outside the gene matches. The CDR3 region has the DNA TGTGCCAGCAGCCAGAAGATGGCTAGCGGGGGTTTATATGAGCAGTTCTTC. This sequence encodes CASSQKMASGGLYEQFF. Supplemented by reference TRBV14 and TRBJ2-1, the full variable domain reads EAGVTQFPSHSVIEKGQTVTLRCDPISGHDNLYWYRRVMGKEIKFLLHFVKESKQDESGMPNNRFLAERTGGTYSTLKVQPAELEDSGVYFCASSQKMASGGLYEQFFGPGTRLTVL.

The CDR3 bases are TGTGCCAGTATCCGGGATAGGACCTCCTACGAGCAGTACTTC. This gives the protein CASIRDRTSYEQYF. V usage is TRBV2 and J usage is TRBJ2-7; possibly TRBD2 for D (5 bases). Germline V gene sequence: CDR1 SNHLY, CDR2 FYNNEI. This CDR3 comprises 14 residues. V was clipped by 9 bases and J by 0 bases, with 15 bases between them.

The chain has TRBV5-4 and TRBJ1-1, with no clear D. CDR1 and CDR2 from the germline V gene are SGHNT and YYREEE (reference sequence). The CDR3 covers 14 residues. Trimming cost V 6 bases and J 4 bases, with 16 bases left between them. DNA of the CDR3: TGTGCCAGCACCTCCAGGACGGGCTTCACTGAAGCTTTCTTT. It is translated as CASTSRTGFTEAFF.

A few counts support this clone. The rearrangement links TRBV7-2 to TRBJ1-5; no definite D call. V lost 6 bases, J lost 2 bases, and 14 bases lay in between. Germline CDR1 reads SGHTA; CDR2 reads FQGNSA. The length of the CDR3 is 15 residues. The CDR3 protein is CASSRRAGGNQPQHF. CDR3 nucleotide sequence: TGTGCCAGCAGTCGAAGGGCGGGAGGCAATCAGCCCCAGCATTTT.